Presented here are 17 T cell receptor beta chains from one specimen sequenced in a study of cytomegalovirus exposure and HLA in healthy donors (dated by TCRdb to about 2017). The library came from the immunoSEQ multiplex PCR assay. For the multiplex PCR, a mixture combining 60 forward primers for TCR Vbeta segments and 13 reverse primers for TCR Jbeta segments was used. The clones in this table, taken by TCRdb from immuneACCESS, are in-frame only. Not every clone is retained; where verified, under half of the shortfall comes from an unresolved V gene, and the cause of the rest is unknown. The sample table lists about 210,000 clones, roughly 87% of them with a count of one. The ten largest clones take up around 6% of the sample. Sample: PBMCs. These receptors were collected from a man in his forties in good health and CMV-seropositive.

The rearrangement links TRBV13 to TRBJ2-5; the match to TRBD2 covers 10 bases. Germline V gene lookup returns CDR1 PRHDT and CDR2 FYEKMQ (reference sequence). The J segment lost 2 bases and the V segment lost 1 base, leaving 10 bases of the junction unmatched. The CDR3 sequence is 18 residues long. This chain's CDR3 is CASSLVGLAGEKQETQYF. In nucleotides, the CDR3 is TGTGCCAGCAGCTTAGTTGGGCTAGCGGGAGAAAAGCAAGAGACCCAGTACTTC.

The chain recombines TRBV9 with TRBJ2-1; D unclear. Per germline, CDR1 SGDLS and CDR2 YYNGEE. V shed 6 bases and J shed 5 bases, with 15 bases lying between them. The CDR3 consists of 14 residues. CDR3 nucleotide sequence: TGTGCCAGCACCCAAAGAGTATCCGACAATGAGCAGTTCTTC. It encodes CASTQRVSDNEQFF.

The J gene is TRBJ2-5, the V gene TRBV14; 8 bases align to TRBD2. The CDR3 has 17 residues. Unmatched junction bases numbered 9, after V lost 1 base and J lost 2 bases. CDR1 is SGHDN and CDR2 is FVKESK in the germline V gene. The CDR3 DNA is TGTGCCAGCAGCCAAGGGTTCGGGGGGGCTCTTCAAGAGACCCAGTACTTC. Its translation is CASSQGFGGALQETQYF.

The chain joins TRBV27 to TRBJ1-5, with 8 bases matching TRBD1. Trimming cost V 10 bases and J 3 bases; bases outside gene matches: 8. This CDR3 has 14 amino acids. The germline V gene has CDR1 MNHEY and CDR2 SMNVEV (reference sequence). CDR3 in amino acids: CANPQGAFNQPQHF. CDR3 DNA sequence: TGTGCCAACCCCCAGGGGGCGTTCAATCAGCCCCAGCATTTT.

This chain uses TRBV7-8 with TRBJ2-7, with TRBD2 matching over 12 bases. Germline V gene lookup returns CDR1 SGHVS and CDR2 FQNEAQ. V trimming: 4 bases; J trimming: 1 base; junction bases outside the gene matches: 5. The CDR3 sequence is 16 residues long. CDR3: CASSSSGRAGSYEQYV. CDR3 DNA: TGTGCCAGCAGCTCTAGCGGGAGGGCCGGTTCCTACGAGCAGTACGTC.

The chain joins TRBV7-6 to TRBJ1-1, with TRBD1 matching 7 bases. V was clipped by 0 bases and J by 2 bases; unmatched bases: 3. This CDR3 region has 15 residues. Per the germline V gene, CDR1 is SGHVS and CDR2 is FNYEAQ. CDR3 region: CASSLAQGGNTEAFF. The DNA for the CDR3 is TGTGCCAGCAGCTTAGCCCAGGGGGGAAACACTGAAGCTTTCTTT.

V gene TRBV6-6 combines with J gene TRBJ1-2, with D perhaps TRBD1 (5 bases). Trimming took 4 bases from V and 1 from J, leaving 16 bases between them. CDR1 is MNHNY, CDR2 SVGAGI, per germline (reference sequence). This CDR3 is 16 amino acids long. The CDR3 spells CASSSRDGGLNYGYTF. The CDR3 coding sequence is TGTGCCAGCAGTTCCCGGGACGGGGGACTTAACTATGGCTACACCTTC.

The V call is TRBV5-4, the J call TRBJ2-1; the match to TRBD1 covers 11 bases. Trimming cost V 0 bases and J 9 bases; bases outside gene matches: 8. Germline V gene data show CDR1 as SGHNT and CDR2 as YYREEE (reference sequence). The CDR3 has 16 amino acids. CDR3 DNA sequence: TGTGCCAGCAGCTTGGGGGTCGCGGGACAGGGGGGTGAGCAGTTCTTC. It specifies CASSLGVAGQGGEQFF.

The CDR3 loop is CASSDTRMVGELFF. The CDR3 coding sequence is TGTGCCAGCAGTGACACTAGAATGGTCGGGGAGCTGTTTTTT. J is TRBJ2-2 and V is TRBV11-2, with D possibly matching TRBD2 (5 bases). Germline CDR1 SGHAT, CDR2 FQNNGV. The CDR3 sequence is 14 residues long. The V end lost 6 bases, the J end lost 7 bases, and 15 bases lay between the germline ends. The full variable domain, rest sourced from reference TRBV11-2 and TRBJ2-2, is EAGVAQSPRYKIIEKRQSVAFWCNPISGHATLYWYQQILGQGPKLLIQFQNNGVVDDSQLPKDRFSAERLKGVDSTLKIQPAKLEDSAVYLCASSDTRMVGELFFGEGSRLTVL.

The chain links TRBV7-9 to TRBJ2-1; weak D call: TRBD2 (5 bases). Deletions cut 4 bases from V and 6 bases from J, with 10 bases between. Germline CDR1 SEHNR, CDR2 FQNEAQ (reference sequence). The CDR3 sequence is 13 residues long. CDR3 DNA sequence: TGTGCCAGCAGCTGGACTGTCGGCAATGAGCAGTTCTTC. Its protein is CASSWTVGNEQFF.

V usage is TRBV11-2 and J usage is TRBJ1-4; the D gene is possibly TRBD1 (5 bases). Per the germline V gene, CDR1 is SGHAT and CDR2 is FQNNGV. The CDR3 covers 16 residues. Trimming pared 4 bases from V and 8 bases from J, leaving 20 bases between. The CDR3 coding sequence is TGTGCCAGCAGCTCCATCGGGGTGGGACTCGGGGAAAAACTGTTTTTT. As protein: CASSSIGVGLGEKLFF.

As regards this clone: Other DNA sequences in the same sample also yield this CDR3. V and J are TRBV27 and TRBJ2-7; 12 nucleotides match TRBD2. This CDR3 region has 14 residues. CDR1 is MNHEY, CDR2 SMNVEV, per germline (reference sequence). V lost 4 bases and J lost 4; bases outside the gene matches: 2. CDR3 nucleotides: TGTGCCAGCAGTTCTCTAGCGGGAGGGTACGAGCAGTACTTC. Its protein is CASSSLAGGYEQYF.

This clone was observed once. The chain employs TRBV18 and TRBJ2-7; 7 positions agree with TRBD2. Looked up from germline, CDR1 is KGHSH and CDR2 is LQKENI. V dropped 4 bases and J dropped 4; count of bases not matched to a gene: 10. This CDR3 comprises 15 residues. CDR3 loop: CASSLKAGPVYEQYF. The CDR3 DNA sequence: TGTGCCAGCTCACTTAAAGCGGGACCGGTGTACGAGCAGTACTTC.

The chain has TRBV21-1 and TRBJ1-2; no check of the table's D call, TRBD1, against the DNA was made. TRBV21-1 is classified as a pseudogene. The CDR3 loop spans 16 amino acids. The CDR3 DNA follows: TGTGCCAGCACCCTCTCGGGGACAGGGGATGCCTATGGCTACACCTTC. It codes for CASTLSGTGDAYGYTF.

This chain links TRBV7-9 with TRBJ1-2, with 9 bases matching TRBD1. Germline V CDR1 and CDR2: SEHNR, FQNEAQ (reference sequence). The V and J ends lost 4 bases and 4 bases, in that order; junction bases with no gene match: 4. The CDR3 length is 14 residues. DNA of the CDR3: TGTGCCAGCAGCTCGGGACAGGGTTTCTATGGCTACACCTTC. This sequence encodes CASSSGQGFYGYTF.

J is TRBJ2-7 and V is TRBV7-9; D is unclear. V was cut by 5 bases and J by 5 bases, with 16 bases left in between. Germline-derived CDR1 and CDR2 are SEHNR and FQNEAQ (reference sequence). CDR3 size: 14 residues. The chain's CDR3 is CASSEDLLRDEQYF. The CDR3 nucleotides read TGTGCCAGCAGCGAAGATCTCCTCCGGGACGAGCAGTACTTC.

This clone was counted only a few times. The rearrangement joins TRBV6-1 to TRBJ1-2; 7 nucleotides align to TRBD1. The CDR3 extends over 12 amino acids. Germline assignment: CDR1 MNHNS and CDR2 SASEGT. The junction had 2 bases not matched to a gene; V was cut back by 3 bases and J by 7 bases. The CDR3 loop reads CASSESGGGYTF. The CDR3 DNA follows: TGTGCCAGCAGTGAGTCAGGGGGTGGCTACACCTTC.